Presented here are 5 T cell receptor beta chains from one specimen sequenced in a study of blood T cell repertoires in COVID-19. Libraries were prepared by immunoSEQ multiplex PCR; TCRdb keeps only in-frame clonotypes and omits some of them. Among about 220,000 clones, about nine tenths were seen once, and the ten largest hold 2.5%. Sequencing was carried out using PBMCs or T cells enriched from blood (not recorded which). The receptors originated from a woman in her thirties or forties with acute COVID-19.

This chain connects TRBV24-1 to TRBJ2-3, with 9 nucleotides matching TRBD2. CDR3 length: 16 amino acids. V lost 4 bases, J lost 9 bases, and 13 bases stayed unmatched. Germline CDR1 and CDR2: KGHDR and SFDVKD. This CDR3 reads CATSDSSGALARTQYF. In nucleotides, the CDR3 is TGTGCCACCAGTGACTCTAGCGGGGCCCTAGCGAGGACGCAGTATTTT.

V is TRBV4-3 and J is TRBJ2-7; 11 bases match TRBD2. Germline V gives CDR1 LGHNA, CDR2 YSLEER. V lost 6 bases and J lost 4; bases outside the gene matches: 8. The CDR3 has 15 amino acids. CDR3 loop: CASRLLAGGPYEQYV. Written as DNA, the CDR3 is TGCGCCAGCAGACTTTTAGCGGGAGGGCCTTACGAGCAGTACGTC.

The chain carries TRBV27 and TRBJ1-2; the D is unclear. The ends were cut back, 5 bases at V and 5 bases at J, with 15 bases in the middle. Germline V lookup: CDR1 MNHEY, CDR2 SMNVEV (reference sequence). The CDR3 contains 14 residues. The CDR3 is CASSPSGGNYGYTF. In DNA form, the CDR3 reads TGTGCCAGCAGTCCCTCGGGCGGGAATTATGGCTACACCTTC.

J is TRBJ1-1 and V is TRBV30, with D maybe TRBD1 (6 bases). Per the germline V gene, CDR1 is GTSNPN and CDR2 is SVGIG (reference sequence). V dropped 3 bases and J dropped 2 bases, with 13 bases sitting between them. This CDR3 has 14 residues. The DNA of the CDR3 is TGTGCCTGGAGGGTGACAGGTATTAACACTGAAGCTTTCTTT. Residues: CAWRVTGINTEAFF. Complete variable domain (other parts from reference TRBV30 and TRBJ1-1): SQTIHQWPATLVQPVGSPLSLECTVEGTSNPNLYWYRQAAGRGLQLLFYSVGIGQISSEVPQNLSASRPQDRQFILSSKKLLLSDSGFYLCAWRVTGINTEAFFGQGTRLTVV.

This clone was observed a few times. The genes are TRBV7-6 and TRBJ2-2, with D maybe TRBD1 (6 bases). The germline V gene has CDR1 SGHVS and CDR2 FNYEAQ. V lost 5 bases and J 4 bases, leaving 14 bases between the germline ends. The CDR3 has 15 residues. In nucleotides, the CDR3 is TGTGCCAGCAGCCGCACAGGGTCGGGCACCGGGGAGCTGTTTTTT. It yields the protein CASSRTGSGTGELFF.